These T cell receptor beta chains were read from a single sample in a study of shared clonotypes between healthy human individuals. Profiling relied on immunoSEQ multiplex PCR, and the TCRdb table lists in-frame clones only, not all of them. The data hold 2 million to 2.5 million clones, with approximately 90% observed a single time. The sample consisted of naive CD4+ T cells from PBMCs. These receptors originate from a man aged 18 to 29 in good health. Some clones in this sample may be carry-over from other donors' samples. The CDR3 runs from the conserved cysteine through the conserved F or W. Fields, in order: D gene, clone size, V gene, J gene, CDR3 protein. D genes are given only for firm matches. Rows give clone size only sometimes, using once, few, many, or a class for an expanded clone.

NA	NA	TRBV30	TRBJ2-7	CAWSMGFSYEQYF
NA	NA	TRBV18	TRBJ2-3	CASSPKKGGASTDTQYF
NA	few	TRBV7-9	TRBJ1-2	CASSPRTFGYTF
TRBD1	few	TRBV2	TRBJ1-1	CATSRDRGDTEAFF
NA	NA	TRBV19	TRBJ2-3	CASSRSGPTDTQYF
TRBD1	NA	TRBV29-1	TRBJ1-2	CSADGTGASGYTF
TRBD2	NA	TRBV11-3	TRBJ2-1	CASSRGRDLIGSYNEQFF
NA	NA	TRBV28	TRBJ2-1	CASSGQSGRDYNEQFF
NA	NA	TRBV19	TRBJ2-6	CASSIAGPSSGANVLTF
NA	NA	TRBV7-9	TRBJ2-7	CASSAGREGDYRREQYF
TRBD1	NA	TRBV5-4	TRBJ2-7	CASSLMSGRQGKGSYEQYF
NA	NA	TRBV6-5	TRBJ1-2	CASSYGGYGANYGYTF
TRBD1	once	TRBV20-1	TRBJ2-5	CSGDRETQYF
NA	NA	TRBV20-1	TRBJ2-7	CSAPVNYEQYF
NA	NA	TRBV6-6	TRBJ2-7	CASLKVGSEQYF
NA	NA	TRBV29-1	TRBJ2-5	CSVEPSEETQYF
NA	once	TRBV5-1	TRBJ2-7	CASSLQPGTASYEQYF
TRBD2	NA	TRBV4-3	TRBJ2-1	CASSPSWASGSNEQFF
NA	once	TRBV7-9	TRBJ1-1	CASSQNMNTEAFF
NA	NA	TRBV7-2	TRBJ2-1	CASSPRWQAEGNEQFF
TRBD2	NA	TRBV5-1	TRBJ2-2	CASSWGLASGELFF
NA	NA	TRBV4-1	TRBJ1-5	CASSQVNGGNQPQHF
NA	NA	TRBV9	TRBJ2-7	CASSARGSYEQYF
TRBD2	NA	TRBV18	TRBJ2-3	CASSRPRTSGITDTQYF
TRBD1	NA	TRBV6-6	TRBJ2-7	CASRRDRESSYEQYF
TRBD2	NA	TRBV28	TRBJ2-1	CASSLSHRGVGEQFF
TRBD1	NA	TRBV7-8	TRBJ2-3	CASSLGTGGAADTQYF
TRBD2	NA	TRBV5-6	TRBJ2-2	CASSGGTSVRGDTGELFF
TRBD2	NA	TRBV5-1	TRBJ2-3	CASSPIAGGDTQYF
TRBD2	NA	TRBV2	TRBJ2-1	CASSERREYPNEQFF
TRBD1	NA	TRBV9	TRBJ2-7	CASSPRDRGPYSYEQYF
NA	NA	TRBV7-2	TRBJ1-5	CASSFREGPQHF
NA	NA	TRBV7-2	TRBJ2-2	CASSLAGKGTGELFF
NA	NA	TRBV5-6	TRBJ1-2	CASSPVGTPRYGYTF
NA	NA	TRBV5-1	TRBJ1-2	CASSLGPGEYGYTF
NA	few	TRBV30	TRBJ2-1	CAGTLWNEQFF
NA	NA	TRBV20-1	TRBJ2-7	CSAGSDEQYF
TRBD2	once	TRBV5-1	TRBJ2-1	CASSLVAGAPYNEQFF
TRBD2	NA	TRBV6-5	TRBJ2-1	CASSQGLAPYNEQFF
TRBD1	NA	TRBV18	TRBJ1-5	CASSPPGTGALPPQHF
NA	NA	TRBV7-2	TRBJ1-2	CASSLVGTLTNYGYTF
NA	NA	TRBV29-1	TRBJ2-3	CSVAQGRTDTQYF
NA	NA	TRBV10-3	TRBJ2-5	CAISDSRGAQETQYF
NA	NA	TRBV7-2	TRBJ2-7	CASSISAVLSYEQYF
NA	NA	TRBV6-1	TRBJ1-1	CASSEQGRVNTEAFF
NA	NA	TRBV28	TRBJ1-1	CASSFTKPEAFF